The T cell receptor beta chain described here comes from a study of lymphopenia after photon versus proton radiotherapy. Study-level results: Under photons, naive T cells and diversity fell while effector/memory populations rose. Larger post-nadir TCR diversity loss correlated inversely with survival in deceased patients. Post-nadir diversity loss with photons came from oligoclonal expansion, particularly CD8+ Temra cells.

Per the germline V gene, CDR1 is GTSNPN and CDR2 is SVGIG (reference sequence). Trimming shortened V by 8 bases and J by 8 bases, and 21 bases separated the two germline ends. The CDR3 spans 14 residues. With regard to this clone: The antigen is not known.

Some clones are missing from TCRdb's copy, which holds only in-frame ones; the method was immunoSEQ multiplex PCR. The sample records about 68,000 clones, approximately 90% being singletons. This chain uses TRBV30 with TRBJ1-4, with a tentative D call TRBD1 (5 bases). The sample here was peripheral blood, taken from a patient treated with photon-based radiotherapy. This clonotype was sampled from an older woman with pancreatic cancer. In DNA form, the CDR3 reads TGTGCCCTCAAGCCGAGGGGCGCGGAAGAAAAACTGTTTTTT. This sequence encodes CALKPRGAEEKLFF.